These 8 T cell receptor beta chains originate from one sample sequenced in a study of monozygotic twins with inflammatory bowel disease. TCRdb re-called the 5' RACE reads and shows each CDR3 protein once, DNA omitted. This sample contains approximately 200,000 distinct CDR3 sequences. Sequenced material: blood. Every receptor here comes from a human donor with ulcerative colitis or Crohn's disease, or a healthy co-twin of an affected twin (not recorded which).

V and J are TRBV4-1 and TRBJ2-7; the TRBD1 assignment by TCRdb is unverifiable without DNA. This CDR3 has 17 amino acids. Germline values: CDR1 MGHRA, CDR2 YSYEKL. CDR3 in amino acids: CASSLSAGTTVSYEQYF.

The chain links TRBV6-1 to TRBJ1-2; there is no DNA to check the TCRdb D call of TRBD1. The CDR3 totals 13 residues. Germline CDR1 is MNHNS and CDR2 is SASEGT. The chain's CDR3 is CASSSDRERGYTF.

The chain is built from TRBV11-2 and TRBJ1-5. The CDR3 is 13 residues long. The germline CDR1 and CDR2 sequences are SGHAT and FQNNGV. CDR3 in amino acids: CASSLGVKEPQHF.

V and J are TRBV7-8 and TRBJ2-5. The V gene's germline CDR1 is SGHVS and CDR2 FQNEAQ. This CDR3 has 13 residues. The CDR3 region is CASSFWVQETQYF.

The gene calls are TRBV18 and TRBJ1-5. Looked up from germline, CDR1 is KGHSH and CDR2 is LQKENI. The CDR3 contains 15 residues. The CDR3 region is CASSPPGYSNQPQHF.

V and J are TRBV5-1 and TRBJ2-7; the D call from TCRdb, TRBD2, cannot be confirmed without DNA. Germline V CDR1 and CDR2: SGHRS, YFSETQ. This CDR3 comprises 15 residues. The CDR3 loop is CASSLAAGTLREQYF. Full variable domain (missing parts from reference TRBV5-1 and TRBJ2-7): KAGVTQTPRYLIKTRGQQVTLSCSPISGHRSVSWYQQTPGQGLQFLFEYFSETQRNKGNFPGRFSGRQFSNSRSEMNVSTLELGDSALYLCASSLAAGTLREQYFGPGTRLTVT.

CDR3 sequence: CSAIQENTEAFF. The chain uses TRBV20-1 and TRBJ1-1. This CDR3 contains 12 residues. Germline loops: CDR1 DFQATT, CDR2 SNEGSKA (reference sequence).

The V call is TRBV20-1, the J call TRBJ2-3. Germline lookup yields CDR1 DFQATT and CDR2 SNEGSKA (reference sequence). The CDR3 runs 12 residues. The CDR3 here is CSASVTGDTQYF.